The next 16 T cell receptor beta chains were all read from a single sample in a study of beta chain features in type 1 diabetes. Study findings and constraints: Within each of all four CD4+ subsets, Type 1 diabetes patients had TCRB CDR3s that were moderately but significantly shorter.

Their antigens are not known. The study reverse transcribed the entire isolated RNA, so it sequenced expressed TCRB transcripts. Sequencing was performed with immunoSEQ multiplex PCR; in TCRdb, only in-frame clones are kept and a portion is missing. Of about 700,000 clones listed, 13% are singletons. The sample consisted of naive CD4+ T cells from blood. The origin of the receptors is a man between 18 and 35 years old with type 1 diabetes.

A note on this clone: Other nucleotide sequences from this sample produce the same CDR3. This chain uses TRBV7-2 with TRBJ2-3; 7 nucleotides agree with TRBD2. The V gene's germline CDR1 is SGHTA and CDR2 FQGNSA. The V and J ends lost 3 bases and 1 base, in that order; junction bases with no gene match: 1. There are 14 residues in the CDR3. The CDR3 region is CASSLAGGTDTQYF. The CDR3 DNA reads TGTGCCAGCAGCTTGGCGGGGGGCACAGATACGCAGTATTTT.

In this sample, this clone turned up a few times. This chain's CDR3 is CASSLVGQGSYEQYF. As DNA, the CDR3 is TGTGCCAGCAGCTTAGTAGGACAGGGATCCTACGAGCAGTACTTC. The V and J genes are TRBV7-9 and TRBJ2-7; 8 nucleotides agree with TRBD1. The germline V gene encodes CDR1 SEHNR and CDR2 FQNEAQ (reference sequence). J gave up 1 base and V 1 base, and 3 bases lay outside the gene matches. The CDR3 has 15 amino acids.

V and J are TRBV28 and TRBJ1-6; no definite D call. The CDR3 length is 13 residues. Trimming stripped 6 bases from V and 5 bases from J, with 8 bases between. Germline V gene lookup returns CDR1 MDHEN and CDR2 SYDVKM. This CDR3 reads CASRDGNNSPLHF. Here the CDR3 DNA reads TGTGCCAGCAGGGACGGAAATAATTCACCCCTCCACTTT. The full variable domain, with the rest looked up from reference TRBV28 and TRBJ1-6, is DVKVTQSSRYLVKRTGEKVFLECVQDMDHENMFWYRQDPGLGLRLIYFSYDVKMKEKGDIPEGYSVSREKKERFSLILESASTNQTSMYLCASRDGNNSPLHFGNGTRLTVT.

The V and J genes are TRBV9 and TRBJ2-1, with D tentatively TRBD1 (6 bases). Deletions cut 0 bases from V and 5 bases from J, with 15 bases between. The CDR3 runs to 16 residues. From germline, CDR1 is SGDLS and CDR2 YYNGEE. CDR3 DNA sequence: TGTGCCAGCAGCGTAGTTGGGGGCGTTCGGGACAATGAGCAGTTCTTC. Translated: CASSVVGGVRDNEQFF.

This chain links TRBV4-2 with TRBJ2-1; D gene uncertain. This CDR3 comprises 16 residues. Germline V gene sequence: CDR1 LGHNA, CDR2 YNFKEQ. Between the trimmed V and J ends, which lost 0 bases and 9 bases, there was a span of 18 bases. The CDR3 sequence: CASSQEDLSYSGEQFF. The CDR3 nucleotides are TGTGCCAGCAGCCAAGAGGACCTCTCCTACTCGGGTGAGCAGTTCTTC.

This clone was counted a few times. The chain uses TRBV10-3 and TRBJ1-2, with D unclear. The CDR3 covers 13 residues. The germline V gene has CDR1 ENHRY and CDR2 SYGVKD. Deletions cut 2 bases from V and 2 bases from J, with 6 bases between. The CDR3 here is CAISEAANYGYTF. CDR3 in DNA: TGTGCCATCAGTGAGGCAGCAAACTATGGCTACACCTTC.

This clone was seen more than once but under ten times. The rearrangement links TRBV29-1 to TRBJ2-5, with 10 positions matching TRBD2. The V gene's germline CDR1 is SQVTM and CDR2 ANQGSEA. The CDR3 consists of 15 residues. V was clipped by 4 bases and J by 4 bases; unmatched bases: 9. In DNA, the CDR3 is TGCAGCGTTGTAGGATTAGCGGGGGGCGGAGAGACCCAGTACTTC. Translated: CSVVGLAGGGETQYF.

The chain carries TRBV5-1 and TRBJ2-5; 8 nucleotides line up with TRBD1. V lost 7 bases and J lost 0; bases outside the gene matches: 11. The CDR3 totals 16 residues. Germline lookup yields CDR1 SGHRS and CDR2 YFSETQ. The DNA for the CDR3 is TGCGCCAGCGGGATAGAAGGGACAGGCGACCAAGAGACCCAGTACTTC. Translation gives CASGIEGTGDQETQYF. Full variable domain (outside the CDR3, taken from reference TRBV5-1 and TRBJ2-5): KAGVTQTPRYLIKTRGQQVTLSCSPISGHRSVSWYQQTPGQGLQFLFEYFSETQRNKGNFPGRFSGRQFSNSRSEMNVSTLELGDSALYLCASGIEGTGDQETQYFGPGTRLLVL.

Points on this clone: Within the sample, other DNA sequences also encode this same CDR3. The rearrangement links TRBV5-4 to TRBJ2-7; 7 positions agree with TRBD1. V lost 4 bases to trimming and J lost 4 bases; unmatched junction nucleotides: 5. The CDR3 is 13 amino acids. Germline CDR1 SGHNT, CDR2 YYREEE (reference sequence). CDR3 bases: TGTGCCAGCAGCCTCCGGGACAGTTACGAGCAGTACTTC. It translates to CASSLRDSYEQYF.

The chain joins TRBV6-5 to TRBJ1-5; no definite D call. Trimming took 7 bases from V and 0 from J, leaving 10 bases between them. The germline V gene has CDR1 MNHEY and CDR2 SVGAGI. The CDR3 loop spans 14 amino acids. CDR3 region: CASNLQASNQPQHF. In DNA form, the CDR3 reads TGTGCCAGCAACCTACAAGCTAGCAATCAGCCCCAGCATTTT.

The chain employs TRBV9 and TRBJ2-1; no reliable D call. CDR3 length: 12 residues. Germline loops: CDR1 SGDLS, CDR2 YYNGEE. The V end lost 4 bases, the J end lost 7 bases, and 9 bases lay between the germline ends. The DNA of the CDR3 is TGTGCCAGCAGCCCCCAAAGTAATGAGCAGTTCTTC. Its translation is CASSPQSNEQFF.

This clone has only a few counts. This chain connects TRBV7-9 to TRBJ1-1; perhaps TRBD1 as D (5 bases). CDR3 size: 14 residues. Trimming cost V 5 bases and J 6 bases, with 16 bases left between them. Germline V gene data show CDR1 as SEHNR and CDR2 as FQNEAQ (reference sequence). The CDR3 here is CASSPGLMGAEAFF. Written as DNA, the CDR3 is TGTGCCAGCAGCCCAGGGCTCATGGGGGCTGAAGCTTTCTTT.

This clone came up a few times. The rearrangement joins TRBV28 to TRBJ2-4; D unclear. CDR1 is MDHEN and CDR2 is SYDVKM in the germline V gene. The CDR3 covers 12 residues. V was pared by 7 bases and J by 11 bases, with 15 bases between. CDR3 amino acids: CASKSDGSFQYF. The CDR3 DNA sequence: TGTGCCAGCAAATCGGACGGATCCTTTCAGTACTTC.

V and J are TRBV14 and TRBJ2-7; 8 nucleotides align to TRBD1. With V trimmed by 4 bases and J by 4 bases, 6 bases remained unmatched. This CDR3 is 14 amino acids long. In germline, CDR1 is SGHDN, CDR2 FVKESK. CDR3 protein: CASSPRTGPYEQYF. CDR3 coding DNA: TGTGCCAGCAGCCCCCGGACAGGGCCATACGAGCAGTACTTC.

The rearrangement links TRBV28 to TRBJ2-7; D is undetermined. CDR1 MDHEN and CDR2 SYDVKM come from the germline V gene. This CDR3 is built from 11 residues. V lost 8 bases, J lost 6 bases, and 11 bases lay in between. The CDR3 sequence is CASQALIEQYF. CDR3 nucleotides: TGTGCCAGCCAGGCCCTTATCGAGCAGTACTTC.

This chain connects TRBV10-3 to TRBJ2-1; D is ambiguous. V was pared by 4 bases and J by 8 bases, with 6 bases between. This CDR3 comprises 11 residues. Looked up from germline, CDR1 is ENHRY and CDR2 is SYGVKD. The CDR3 nucleotides read TGTGCCATCAGTGGTGGCTATGAGCAGTTCTTC. It encodes CAISGGYEQFF.